Listed below are T cell receptor beta chains from one sample, sequenced in a study of shared clonotypes between healthy human individuals. Here immunoSEQ multiplex PCR was the method, and the copy in TCRdb shows in-frame clones only, minus some. The table shows approximately 980,000 clones, with over 60% occurring only once. The sequenced material came from memory CD4+ T cells sorted from blood. All receptors come from a man aged 18 to 29 in good health. CDR3s include the opening cysteine and the closing phenylalanine or tryptophan. D genes are given only for firm matches. Clone size is stated in some rows and not others, as once, few, many or a class when expanded.

J gene: TRBJ2-2
V gene: TRBV6-5
D gene: -
clone size: -
CDR3 protein: CASSSKGNTGELFF
CDR3 DNA: TGTGCCAGCAGTAGCAAGGGGAACACCGGGGAGCTGTTTTTT

J gene: TRBJ2-7
V gene: TRBV21-1
D gene: -
clone size: -
CDR3 protein: CASSKDSAGSSYEQYF
CDR3 DNA: TGTGCCAGCAGCAAAGATTCGGCGGGGAGTTCCTACGAGCAGTACTTC

J gene: TRBJ2-7
V gene: TRBV12-5
D gene: TRBD1
clone size: -
CDR3 protein: CASGGGQGAYEQYF
CDR3 DNA: TGTGCTAGTGGTGGAGGACAGGGGGCCTACGAGCAGTACTTC

J gene: TRBJ1-3
V gene: TRBV28
D gene: -
clone size: -
CDR3 protein: CASTHTGAGGNTIYF
CDR3 DNA: TGTGCCAGCACACACACCGGGGCAGGGGGAAACACCATATATTTT

J gene: TRBJ1-1
V gene: TRBV4-2
D gene: TRBD1
clone size: -
CDR3 protein: CASSQGQWMNTEAFF
CDR3 DNA: TGTGCCAGCAGCCAGGGACAGTGGATGAACACTGAAGCTTTCTTT

J gene: TRBJ1-3
V gene: TRBV7-3
D gene: -
clone size: once
CDR3 protein: CASAPGPASGNTIYF
CDR3 DNA: TGTGCCAGCGCCCCGGGCCCAGCCTCTGGAAACACCATATATTTT

J gene: TRBJ1-6
V gene: TRBV5-6
D gene: -
clone size: -
CDR3 protein: CASSLADRLPLHF
CDR3 DNA: TGTGCCAGCAGCTTGGCCGACAGGCTACCCCTCCACTTT

J gene: TRBJ1-3
V gene: TRBV18
D gene: -
clone size: -
CDR3 protein: CASSPRVTTGGNTIYF
CDR3 DNA: TGTGCCAGCTCACCGAGGGTAACGACGGGTGGAAACACCATATATTTT

J gene: TRBJ2-3
V gene: TRBV15
D gene: TRBD2
clone size: -
CDR3 protein: CATSRPRGESTDTQYF
CDR3 DNA: TGTGCCACCAGCAGACCCCGGGGGGAAAGCACAGATACGCAGTATTTT

J gene: TRBJ2-7
V gene: TRBV6-1
D gene: -
clone size: -
CDR3 protein: CASSEVPRLGGVYEQYF
CDR3 DNA: TGTGCCAGCAGTGAAGTCCCCCGATTAGGGGGGGTCTACGAGCAGTACTTC

J gene: TRBJ1-5
V gene: TRBV28
D gene: -
clone size: -
CDR3 protein: CASVSSNQPQHF
CDR3 DNA: TGTGCCAGTGTCTCGAGCAATCAGCCCCAGCATTTT

J gene: TRBJ1-4
V gene: TRBV25-1
D gene: TRBD1
clone size: -
CDR3 protein: CASSERRQGFHEKLFF
CDR3 DNA: TGTGCCAGCAGTGAGCGCCGACAGGGATTCCATGAAAAACTGTTTTTT

J gene: TRBJ1-1
V gene: TRBV5-4
D gene: -
clone size: -
CDR3 protein: CASSVLTGNTEAFF
CDR3 DNA: TGTGCCAGCAGCGTGTTAACAGGGAACACTGAAGCTTTCTTT

J gene: TRBJ1-1
V gene: TRBV18
D gene: -
clone size: -
CDR3 protein: CASAPPLPAMNTEAFF
CDR3 DNA: TGTGCCAGCGCTCCCCCCTTGCCTGCCATGAACACTGAAGCTTTCTTT

J gene: TRBJ2-1
V gene: TRBV6-6
D gene: TRBD1
clone size: -
CDR3 protein: CASSYRLGGQGNEQFF
CDR3 DNA: TGTGCCAGCAGTTATCGGTTAGGGGGCCAGGGCAATGAGCAGTTCTTC

J gene: TRBJ2-1
V gene: TRBV29-1
D gene: TRBD2
clone size: -
CDR3 protein: CSVFAGGLYNEQFF
CDR3 DNA: TGCAGCGTTTTCGCGGGGGGGTTATACAATGAGCAGTTCTTC

J gene: TRBJ1-6
V gene: TRBV7-9
D gene: -
clone size: many
CDR3 protein: CASSLAGVYSPLHF
CDR3 DNA: TGTGCCAGCAGCTTAGCTGGGGTCTATTCACCCCTCCACTTT

J gene: TRBJ2-7
V gene: TRBV30
D gene: -
clone size: few
CDR3 protein: CAWSHTVGQYF
CDR3 DNA: TGTGCCTGGTCTCATACCGTGGGGCAGTACTTC

J gene: TRBJ2-3
V gene: TRBV2
D gene: TRBD2
clone size: -
CDR3 protein: CASSEILAGGADTQYF
CDR3 DNA: TGTGCCAGCAGTGAAATTCTAGCGGGGGGCGCAGATACGCAGTATTTT

J gene: TRBJ1-1
V gene: TRBV6-4
D gene: TRBD1
clone size: few
CDR3 protein: CASSDSDRGTEAFF
CDR3 DNA: TGTGCCAGCAGTGACTCCGACAGGGGCACTGAAGCTTTCTTT

J gene: TRBJ2-5
V gene: TRBV7-9
D gene: -
clone size: once
CDR3 protein: CASSSAGGSQYF
CDR3 DNA: TGTGCCAGCAGCTCGGCCGGGGGATCCCAGTACTTC

J gene: TRBJ2-2
V gene: TRBV10-3
D gene: -
clone size: -
CDR3 protein: CAISERAATGELFF
CDR3 DNA: TGTGCCATCAGTGAACGTGCCGCAACCGGGGAGCTGTTTTTT

J gene: TRBJ1-1
V gene: TRBV14
D gene: -
clone size: few
CDR3 protein: CASSRQSVGWNTEAFF
CDR3 DNA: TGTGCCAGCAGCCGACAAAGCGTAGGGTGGAACACTGAAGCTTTCTTT

J gene: TRBJ1-6
V gene: TRBV6-1
D gene: -
clone size: -
CDR3 protein: CASSEARASSYNSPLHF
CDR3 DNA: TGTGCCAGCAGTGAAGCCAGGGCGAGCTCCTATAATTCACCCCTCCACTTT

J gene: TRBJ2-5
V gene: TRBV7-2
D gene: TRBD1
clone size: -
CDR3 protein: CAIKDRAQETQYF
CDR3 DNA: TGTGCCATCAAGGACAGGGCCCAAGAGACCCAGTACTTC

J gene: TRBJ2-3
V gene: TRBV2
D gene: -
clone size: -
CDR3 protein: CASSEGGRDTQYF
CDR3 DNA: TGTGCCAGCAGTGAAGGGGGTCGAGATACGCAGTATTTT

J gene: TRBJ2-7
V gene: TRBV6-7
D gene: TRBD1
clone size: once
CDR3 protein: CASRHGSGTGGERTYEQYF
CDR3 DNA: TGTGCCAGCAGACATGGATCCGGGACAGGGGGCGAAAGGACCTACGAGCAGTACTTC

J gene: TRBJ1-5
V gene: TRBV19
D gene: TRBD1
clone size: -
CDR3 protein: CASGTGTGNNQPQHF
CDR3 DNA: TGTGCCAGTGGAACCGGGACAGGGAACAATCAGCCCCAGCATTTT

J gene: TRBJ2-7
V gene: TRBV6-1
D gene: TRBD1
clone size: -
CDR3 protein: CASSIQTGGGNEQYF
CDR3 DNA: TGTGCCAGCAGTATTCAAACAGGGGGTGGGAACGAGCAGTACTTC

J gene: TRBJ2-1
V gene: TRBV18
D gene: -
clone size: -
CDR3 protein: CASSPPGQLSGYSYNEQFF
CDR3 DNA: TGTGCCAGCTCACCACCAGGACAACTAAGCGGGTACTCCTACAATGAGCAGTTCTTC

J gene: TRBJ2-5
V gene: TRBV13
D gene: TRBD2
clone size: once
CDR3 protein: CASSPKYEAGDKTQYF
CDR3 DNA: TGTGCCAGCAGCCCAAAATATGAGGCGGGAGATAAGACCCAGTACTTC

J gene: TRBJ2-7
V gene: TRBV15
D gene: TRBD2
clone size: -
CDR3 protein: CATSSRLAGVGYEQYF
CDR3 DNA: TGTGCCACCAGCAGTAGACTAGCGGGGGTGGGCTACGAGCAGTACTTC

J gene: TRBJ2-1
V gene: TRBV28
D gene: TRBD1
clone size: -
CDR3 protein: CASTATGGYNEQFF
CDR3 DNA: TGTGCCAGCACCGCCACAGGGGGCTACAATGAGCAGTTCTTC

J gene: TRBJ2-3
V gene: TRBV5-4
D gene: TRBD2
clone size: -
CDR3 protein: CASSSGTKRSDTQYF
CDR3 DNA: TGTGCCAGCAGCTCCGGGACTAAACGTTCGGATACGCAGTATTTT

J gene: TRBJ1-1
V gene: TRBV18
D gene: -
clone size: -
CDR3 protein: CASSPAGPQNTEAFF
CDR3 DNA: TGTGCCAGCTCACCAGCAGGACCGCAGAACACTGAAGCTTTCTTT

J gene: TRBJ1-2
V gene: TRBV18
D gene: -
clone size: -
CDR3 protein: CASSPSGNYGYTF
CDR3 DNA: TGTGCCAGCTCACCCTCTGGTAACTATGGCTACACCTTC

J gene: TRBJ2-7
V gene: TRBV11-2
D gene: -
clone size: -
CDR3 protein: CASSSWYEQYF
CDR3 DNA: TGTGCCAGCAGTTCTTGGTACGAGCAGTACTTC

J gene: TRBJ2-7
V gene: TRBV28
D gene: -
clone size: once
CDR3 protein: CASSLLTGLYLEQYF
CDR3 DNA: TGTGCCAGCAGTCTCCTGACAGGACTCTACCTCGAGCAGTACTTC

J gene: TRBJ2-7
V gene: TRBV18
D gene: TRBD1
clone size: -
CDR3 protein: CASSPLTGQSYEQYF
CDR3 DNA: TGTGCCAGCTCACCACTGACGGGACAGTCCTACGAGCAGTACTTC

J gene: TRBJ2-2
V gene: TRBV5-4
D gene: TRBD1
clone size: -
CDR3 protein: CASSRTGDTGELFF
CDR3 DNA: TGTGCCAGCAGCCGCACAGGGGACACCGGGGAGCTGTTTTTT

J gene: TRBJ1-2
V gene: TRBV5-4
D gene: -
clone size: once
CDR3 protein: CASSPSRDYGYTF
CDR3 DNA: TGTGCCAGCAGCCCCTCCCGGGACTATGGCTACACCTTC

J gene: TRBJ1-2
V gene: TRBV5-6
D gene: -
clone size: few
CDR3 protein: CASSLAKRFRDSNYGYTF
CDR3 DNA: TGTGCCAGCAGCTTGGCCAAAAGGTTCCGGGACTCTAACTATGGCTACACCTTC

J gene: TRBJ1-6
V gene: TRBV5-4
D gene: TRBD1
clone size: few
CDR3 protein: CASSPGQANNSPLHF
CDR3 DNA: TGTGCCAGCAGCCCAGGACAGGCGAATAATTCACCCCTCCACTTT

J gene: TRBJ1-5
V gene: TRBV7-9
D gene: -
clone size: -
CDR3 protein: CASSLDKGGQPQHF
CDR3 DNA: TGTGCCAGCAGCTTAGATAAGGGGGGGCAACCCCAGCATTTT

J gene: TRBJ2-5
V gene: TRBV5-1
D gene: TRBD1
clone size: -
CDR3 protein: CASKTGASQETQYF
CDR3 DNA: TGCGCCAGCAAGACAGGGGCCTCTCAAGAGACCCAGTACTTC

J gene: TRBJ2-3
V gene: TRBV7-2
D gene: TRBD2
clone size: -
CDR3 protein: CASSFPSLAGVTDTQYF
CDR3 DNA: TGTGCCAGCAGCTTCCCGTCCCTCGCGGGGGTCACAGATACGCAGTATTTT

J gene: TRBJ2-6
V gene: TRBV5-1
D gene: -
clone size: few
CDR3 protein: CASSLEAGANVLTF
CDR3 DNA: TGCGCCAGCAGCTTGGAAGCTGGGGCCAACGTCCTGACTTTC

J gene: TRBJ2-7
V gene: TRBV5-5
D gene: -
clone size: few
CDR3 protein: CASSSLWDTQTYEQYF
CDR3 DNA: TGTGCCAGCAGCTCCCTTTGGGACACCCAAACCTACGAGCAGTACTTC

J gene: TRBJ1-1
V gene: TRBV21-1
D gene: -
clone size: -
CDR3 protein: CASSKGTGENTEAFF
CDR3 DNA: TGTGCCAGCAGCAAAGGGACAGGGGAGAACACTGAAGCTTTCTTT

J gene: TRBJ1-1
V gene: TRBV19
D gene: -
clone size: -
CDR3 protein: CASSIHEGNTEAFF
CDR3 DNA: TGTGCCAGTAGTATTCACGAGGGGAACACTGAAGCTTTCTTT

J gene: TRBJ1-5
V gene: TRBV10-3
D gene: -
clone size: few
CDR3 protein: CAIMASGGNQPQHF
CDR3 DNA: TGTGCCATCATGGCATCGGGCGGCAATCAGCCCCAGCATTTT

J gene: TRBJ2-2
V gene: TRBV6-1
D gene: -
clone size: -
CDR3 protein: CASSDLVNTGELFF
CDR3 DNA: TGTGCCAGCAGCGACCTAGTAAACACCGGGGAGCTGTTTTTT

J gene: TRBJ1-5
V gene: TRBV19
D gene: -
clone size: -
CDR3 protein: CASSRTLGQPQHF
CDR3 DNA: TGTGCCAGTTCCCGTACTCTGGGTCAGCCCCAGCATTTT

J gene: TRBJ2-2
V gene: TRBV2
D gene: -
clone size: -
CDR3 protein: CASSGGTANTGELFF
CDR3 DNA: TGTGCCAGCAGTGGCGGGACGGCAAACACCGGGGAGCTGTTTTTT

J gene: TRBJ1-1
V gene: TRBV5-1
D gene: -
clone size: -
CDR3 protein: CASSLASTANTEAFF
CDR3 DNA: TGCGCCAGCAGCTTGGCCTCGACCGCCAACACTGAAGCTTTCTTT